The next 31 T cell receptor beta chains were all read from a single sample in a study of OX40 agonist ivuxolimab in advanced cancers. The protocol was immunoSEQ multiplex PCR, while the TCRdb copy is restricted to in-frame clones and leaves out a portion. The sample has tens of thousands of clones, approximately 91% seen once. Sequenced material: CD4+ or CD8+ T cells sorted from blood, taken in a trial of the OX40 agonist ivuxolimab. These receptors were taken from an adult with an advanced solid tumor such as melanoma, head and neck, liver or kidney cancer.

This clone appeared a few times. The chain joins TRBV5-1 to TRBJ1-2; D is uncertain. Trimming pared 4 bases from V and 8 bases from J, leaving 9 bases between. The length of the CDR3 is 11 residues. Germline V gene data show CDR1 as SGHRS and CDR2 as YFSETQ. The CDR3: CASSGAMGYTF. CDR3 bases: TGCGCCAGCAGCGGAGCTATGGGCTACACCTTC. Based on the CDR3 plus reference TRBV5-1 and TRBJ1-2, the full variable domain is KAGVTQTPRYLIKTRGQQVTLSCSPISGHRSVSWYQQTPGQGLQFLFEYFSETQRNKGNFPGRFSGRQFSNSRSEMNVSTLELGDSALYLCASSGAMGYTFGSGTRLTVV.

The V call is TRBV7-3, the J call TRBJ1-1; D may be TRBD1 (5 bases). This CDR3 is 15 amino acids long. V lost 2 bases and J lost 3, with 13 bases in between. The germline V gene has CDR1 SGHTA and CDR2 FQGTGA. In DNA form, the CDR3 reads TGTGCCAGCAGCTTAGGGTATGGGGACGACACTGAAGCTTTCTTT. It yields the protein CASSLGYGDDTEAFF.

The rearrangement links TRBV11-3 to TRBJ1-1; D not certain. Germline CDR1 is SGHNT and CDR2 is YENEEA. Trimming shortened V by 2 bases and J by 5 bases, and 12 bases separated the two germline ends. The CDR3 is 14 amino acids. Here the CDR3 reads CASSLFTQATEAFF. For the CDR3, the DNA is TGTGCCAGCAGCTTATTTACCCAAGCTACTGAAGCTTTCTTT.

V is TRBV13 and J is TRBJ2-7; no clear D gene. Trimming shortened V by 5 bases and J by 1 base, and 15 bases separated the two germline ends. The CDR3 length is 15 residues. Germline CDR1 PRHDT, CDR2 FYEKMQ (reference sequence). The CDR3, as DNA: TGTGCCAGCAGCCAAGGTCCTACCTCGTCCTACGAGCAGTACTTC. Its protein product is CASSQGPTSSYEQYF.

This clone was seen once. The gene calls are TRBV4-3 and TRBJ1-2, with TRBD1 matching 7 bases. The CDR3 totals 16 residues. CDR1 and CDR2 (germline): LGHNA, YSLEER. The junction had 6 bases not matched to a gene; V was cut back by 0 bases and J by 2 bases. The CDR3: CASSQDLGTVNYGYTF. CDR3 nucleotides: TGCGCCAGCAGCCAAGATCTCGGGACAGTAAACTATGGCTACACCTTC.

This clone was picked up a small number of times. V usage is TRBV4-3 and J usage is TRBJ2-5, with D unresolved. V lost 0 bases to trimming and J lost 7 bases, with 15 bases between them. CDR1 and CDR2 (germline): LGHNA, YSLEER. This CDR3 is built from 15 residues. The CDR3 region is CASSQDRVGWGTQYF. CDR3 sequence (DNA): TGCGCCAGCAGCCAAGATAGGGTGGGGTGGGGGACCCAGTACTTC.

V usage is TRBV9 and J usage is TRBJ2-3; D is unclear. CDR1 and CDR2 (germline): SGDLS, YYNGEE. The CDR3 contains 12 residues. Trimming cost V 0 bases and J 5 bases, with 4 bases left between them. The CDR3 reads CASSVVGDTQYF. The CDR3 region has the DNA TGTGCCAGCAGCGTAGTTGGAGATACGCAGTATTTT.

The rearrangement uses TRBV19 and TRBJ2-7, with D uncertain. Germline CDR1 and CDR2: LNHDA and SQIVND (reference sequence). Trimming took off 5 bases at V and 3 bases at J, with 17 bases between the two ends. The CDR3 has 15 amino acids. In DNA form, the CDR3 reads TGTGCCAGTAGTGTAGTCGGCCCAACGAACTACGAGCAGTACTTC. Protein: CASSVVGPTNYEQYF.

J is TRBJ2-7 and V is TRBV27, with 7 bases that match TRBD2. V lost 8 bases and J lost 5; bases outside the gene matches: 12. CDR3 length: 14 amino acids. Germline V CDR1 and CDR2: MNHEY, SMNVEV (reference sequence). The CDR3 nucleotides read TGTGCCAGCGGACTAGGTTCCGGGGTCCACGAGCAGTACTTC. It yields the protein CASGLGSGVHEQYF.

This sequence joins TRBV5-1 and TRBJ2-2, with D perhaps matching TRBD2 (6 bases). CDR1 and CDR2 from the germline V gene are SGHRS and YFSETQ. Trimming took off 4 bases at V and 4 bases at J, with 8 bases between the two ends. The CDR3 is made up of 13 amino acids. CDR3: CASSLGGTGELFF. The CDR3, as DNA: TGCGCCAGCAGCCTGGGGGGCACCGGGGAGCTGTTTTTT.

The V and J genes are TRBV5-1 and TRBJ2-3; D is perhaps TRBD1 (5 bases). CDR3 length equals 13 residues. Looked up from germline, CDR1 is SGHRS and CDR2 is YFSETQ. V lost 2 bases, J lost 2 bases, and 6 bases lay in between. Here the CDR3 DNA reads TGCGCCAGCAGCTTAGGGGACACAGATACGCAGTATTTT. Translation gives CASSLGDTDTQYF.

J is TRBJ2-7 and V is TRBV28; 7 bases are a match to TRBD2. The junction had 9 bases not matched to a gene; V was cut back by 3 bases and J by 7 bases. The CDR3 loop spans 14 amino acids. Germline V gives CDR1 MDHEN, CDR2 SYDVKM. CDR3 bases: TGTGCCAGCAGTTTCTCGCGGGAGTTGGAAGAGCAGTACTTC. It yields the protein CASSFSRELEEQYF.

The CDR3 is CASSPRLLGVGTGELFF. The CDR3 nucleotides read TGTGCCAGCAGCCCCCGACTCCTCGGGGTGGGGACCGGGGAGCTGTTTTTT. This chain joins TRBV7-3 and TRBJ2-2, with D perhaps TRBD2 (5 bases). Germline V gene data show CDR1 as SGHTA and CDR2 as FQGTGA. This CDR3 has 17 residues. V shed 5 bases and J shed 5 bases, with 21 bases lying between them.

The V call is TRBV19, the J call TRBJ2-5; 7 bases agree with TRBD1. Germline V CDR1 and CDR2: LNHDA, SQIVND (reference sequence). The CDR3 spans 15 residues. Unmatched junction bases numbered 12, after V lost 6 bases and J lost 5 bases. The CDR3 sequence is CASRLDATGLETQYF. CDR3 sequence (DNA): TGTGCCAGTAGACTGGATGCGACAGGGCTGGAGACCCAGTACTTC.

The rearrangement links TRBV4-2 to TRBJ2-7, with TRBD1 as a possible D gene (5 bases). Germline CDR1 reads LGHNA; CDR2 reads YNFKEQ. The CDR3 runs 16 residues. Trimming pared 0 bases from V and 2 bases from J, leaving 14 bases between. The CDR3 sequence is CASSQEGQGFTYEQYF. CDR3 DNA: TGTGCCAGCAGCCAAGAAGGGCAGGGCTTCACCTACGAGCAGTACTTC.

The rearrangement joins TRBV7-8 to TRBJ2-7; 8 nucleotides line up with TRBD1. The V gene end was trimmed by 5 bases and the J gene end by 7 bases; junction bases not matched to a gene: 10. CDR3 length: 14 residues. Germline assignment: CDR1 SGHVS and CDR2 FQNEAQ. CDR3 residues: CASSLDRALSEQYF. The DNA of the CDR3 is TGTGCCAGCAGCCTGGACAGGGCGTTATCTGAGCAGTACTTC. The full variable domain, its missing parts supplied by reference TRBV7-8 and TRBJ2-7, is GAGVSQSPRYKVAKRGQDVALRCDPISGHVSLFWYQQALGQGPEFLTYFQNEAQLDKSGLPSDRFFAERPEGSVSTLKIQRTQQEDSAVYLCASSLDRALSEQYFGPGTRLTVT.

The V gene is TRBV28, the J gene TRBJ2-7; weak D call: TRBD1 (5 bases). The CDR3 contains 15 residues. The germline gives CDR1 MDHEN, CDR2 SYDVKM. Trimming took off 5 bases at V and 1 base at J, with 15 bases between the two ends. In DNA form, the CDR3 reads TGTGCCAGCAGTCCCCTAAGGGGTGCATCCTACGAGCAGTACTTC. Its translation is CASSPLRGASYEQYF.

CDR3 DNA sequence: TGTGCCAGCAGACGGTCGGTACACACTGAAGCTTTCTTT. Its protein is CASRRSVHTEAFF. The genes are TRBV27 and TRBJ1-1; unclear D gene. The germline V gene encodes CDR1 MNHEY and CDR2 SMNVEV (reference sequence). Between the trimmed V and J ends, which lost 6 bases and 3 bases, there was a span of 11 bases. This CDR3 has 13 amino acids.

This chain links TRBV19 with TRBJ1-5; D is perhaps TRBD1 (5 bases). The V end lost 2 bases, the J end lost 6 bases, and 14 bases lay between the germline ends. Germline V CDR1 and CDR2: LNHDA, SQIVND (reference sequence). The CDR3 sequence is 15 residues long. The CDR3 bases are TGTGCCAGTAGTATATGGGGACTCCGCCGTCAGCCCCAGCATTTT. This sequence encodes CASSIWGLRRQPQHF.

There are a few counts of this clone. This chain joins TRBV28 and TRBJ2-7, with no clear D. The CDR3 sequence is 11 residues long. V lost 5 bases and J 2 bases, leaving 4 bases between the germline ends. Germline CDR1 reads MDHEN; CDR2 reads SYDVKM. The CDR3 reads CASSIAYEQYF. CDR3 coding DNA: TGTGCCAGCAGTATTGCCTACGAGCAGTACTTC.

The V gene is TRBV4-3, the J gene TRBJ2-7; 12 positions match TRBD2. The CDR3 extends over 16 amino acids. The V gene end was trimmed by 0 bases and the J gene end by 4 bases; junction bases not matched to a gene: 4. CDR1 and CDR2 from the germline V gene are LGHNA and YSLEER. This chain's CDR3 is CASSQDGLAGRYEQYF. CDR3 coding DNA: TGCGCCAGCAGCCAAGATGGACTAGCGGGACGTTACGAGCAGTACTTC.

This clone occurred a few times. This chain connects TRBV4-2 to TRBJ2-2; no reliable D call. This CDR3 has 12 amino acids. Germline V gene data show CDR1 as LGHNA and CDR2 as YNFKEQ. V dropped 4 bases and J dropped 5 bases, with 5 bases sitting between them. For the CDR3, the DNA is TGTGCCAGCAGCCTCGGTACCGGGGAGCTGTTTTTT. It yields the protein CASSLGTGELFF.

This clone was observed a handful of times. The chain joins TRBV5-5 to TRBJ2-7; weak D call: TRBD2 (5 bases). V lost 1 base and J lost 2, with 10 bases in between. This CDR3 has 14 residues. Germline values: CDR1 SGHKS, CDR2 YYEKEE (reference sequence). The CDR3 protein is CASSLIPTTYEQYF. The CDR3 nucleotides read TGTGCCAGCAGCTTGATCCCGACTACCTACGAGCAGTACTTC.

CDR3: CASSPPGQTDNEQFF. CDR3 DNA sequence: TGTGCCAGCAGTCCACCGGGACAGACTGACAATGAGCAGTTCTTC. This chain uses TRBV28 with TRBJ2-1; 7 bases map to TRBD1. Germline V gene lookup returns CDR1 MDHEN and CDR2 SYDVKM. Trimming took 5 bases from V and 5 from J; bases not matched to a gene: 9. The CDR3 consists of 15 residues.

This chain uses TRBV6-5 with TRBJ2-3; no clear D gene. There are 14 residues in the CDR3. Trimming pared 4 bases from V and 2 bases from J, leaving 10 bases between. Per germline, CDR1 MNHEY and CDR2 SVGAGI. This CDR3 reads CASSSVFTTDTQYF. The CDR3 DNA is TGTGCCAGCAGTTCAGTCTTTACCACAGATACGCAGTATTTT.

The chain employs TRBV18 and TRBJ1-1; TRBD1 agrees at 9 bases. V shed 9 bases, J shed 6 bases, and the junction held 8 bases outside the gene matches. Germline assignment: CDR1 KGHSH and CDR2 LQKENI. CDR3 size: 13 residues. The CDR3 DNA reads as TGTGCCAGTATACAGGGGGCTCGGGCTGAAGCTTTCTTT. Its translation is CASIQGARAEAFF.

V is TRBV5-7 and J is TRBJ2-7, with D perhaps TRBD1 or TRBD2 (5 bases each). Being an ORF, TRBV5-7 has a function that is uncertain. V dropped 4 bases and J dropped 2 bases, with 13 bases sitting between them. This CDR3 contains 14 residues. DNA for the CDR3: TGTGCCAGCAGCCCCGGGACCCCAGCCTACGAGCAGTACTTC. Protein sequence: CASSPGTPAYEQYF.

The chain couples TRBV7-3 to TRBJ2-1, with D unresolved. The germline CDR1 and CDR2 sequences are SGHTA and FQGTGA. V lost 2 bases to trimming and J lost 4 bases, with 6 bases between them. CDR3 length: 13 amino acids. CDR3: CASSLADYNEQFF. The CDR3, as DNA: TGTGCCAGCAGCTTAGCAGATTACAATGAGCAGTTCTTC.

This chain connects TRBV2 to TRBJ2-1, with 11 bases lining up with TRBD2. V lost 1 base to trimming and J lost 3 bases; unmatched junction nucleotides: 2. CDR1 and CDR2 (germline): SNHLY, FYNNEI. The CDR3 sequence is 16 residues long. The CDR3 protein is CASSEVGTSGYNEQFF. The DNA for the CDR3 is TGTGCCAGCAGTGAAGTGGGGACTAGCGGCTACAATGAGCAGTTCTTC.

CDR3 DNA: TGTGCCAGCAGCTGGGGCGGGGAGCTGTTTTTT. It is translated as CASSWGGELFF. This chain connects TRBV5-8 to TRBJ2-2; no firm D call. CDR3 length: 11 amino acids. V was shortened by 3 bases and J by 7 bases, with 4 bases between the two germline ends. Germline V gene data show CDR1 as SGHTS and CDR2 as YDEGEE.

The chain is built from TRBV13 and TRBJ2-7; TRBD1 agrees at 7 bases. Germline V CDR1 and CDR2: PRHDT, FYEKMQ (reference sequence). The CDR3 runs to 14 residues. The junction had 6 bases not matched to a gene; V was cut back by 4 bases and J by 3 bases. The CDR3 sequence: CASSSRQGIYEQYF. DNA of the CDR3: TGTGCCAGCAGCTCCCGACAGGGAATCTACGAGCAGTACTTC.